The T cell receptor beta chain described here comes from a study of cytomegalovirus exposure and HLA in healthy donors. Broader study findings: The finding came from a later analysis; first-cohort TCR clusters tended to co-occur in the roughly 110 validation repertoires. The listing of 150 to 200 TCR beta chains classed them as cytomegalovirus-associated.

Looked up from germline, CDR1 is MNHEY and CDR2 is SMNVEV (reference sequence). This CDR3 contains 16 residues. V was clipped by 4 bases and J by 3 bases; unmatched bases: 8. Concerning this clone: Antigen: not known.

Clones were read by immunoSEQ multiplex PCR, and TCRdb kept only the in-frame ones, dropping some. The sample yields approximately 160,000 clones, just under 90% seen once. The receptor was isolated from a man between 18 and 35 years old in good health and CMV-seropositive. The specimen was PBMCs. V is TRBV27 and J is TRBJ1-5, with 8 bases matching TRBD1. The CDR3 region is CASSSWTGKLNQPQHF. For the CDR3, the DNA is TGTGCCAGCAGTTCCTGGACAGGGAAACTCAATCAGCCCCAGCATTTT.